This entry lists 26 T cell receptor beta chains sequenced from one sample in a study of OX40 agonist ivuxolimab in advanced cancers. Generated by immunoSEQ multiplex PCR, the TCRdb table keeps only in-frame clones and is missing some. The sample shows some 78,000 clones, 92% of them seen only once. Material: CD4+ or CD8+ T cells sorted from blood, obtained in a trial of the OX40 agonist ivuxolimab. The receptors shown here come from an adult with an advanced solid tumor such as melanoma, head and neck, liver or kidney cancer.

The chain joins TRBV11-3 to TRBJ2-7, with D unresolved. The CDR3 has 14 residues. Germline V gives CDR1 SGHNT, CDR2 YENEEA. Trimming pared 0 bases from V and 2 bases from J, leaving 8 bases between. CDR3 nucleotides: TGTGCCAGCAGCTTAGATAGCCGAACCTACGAGCAGTACTTC. Encoded protein: CASSLDSRTYEQYF.

As DNA, the CDR3 is TGTGCCAGCAACAAGCTGCCTGAAGCTTTCTTT. Translation: CASNKLPEAFF. V gene TRBV6-1 combines with J gene TRBJ1-1; unclear D gene. CDR1 is MNHNS and CDR2 is SASEGT in the germline V gene. The CDR3 spans 11 residues. Trimming removed 7 bases at V and 6 bases at J, with 9 bases between.

V and J are TRBV5-4 and TRBJ2-6; maybe TRBD1 (6 bases). The CDR3 has 15 residues. Per the germline V gene, CDR1 is SGHNT and CDR2 is YYREEE (reference sequence). V lost 4 bases and J 0 bases, leaving 8 bases between the germline ends. The CDR3 loop is CASSRQASGANVLTF. DNA for the CDR3: TGTGCCAGCAGCCGACAGGCCTCTGGGGCCAACGTCCTGACTTTC.

V and J are TRBV5-4 and TRBJ1-5; D remains ambiguous. This CDR3 is built from 13 residues. In germline, CDR1 is SGHNT, CDR2 YYREEE (reference sequence). Trimming pared 0 bases from V and 9 bases from J, leaving 10 bases between. CDR3 sequence: CASSLEGSSPQHF. The CDR3 DNA sequence: TGTGCCAGCAGCTTGGAGGGAAGTTCGCCCCAGCATTTT.

The rearrangement links TRBV5-1 to TRBJ2-3; TRBD2 matches at 14 bases. V trimming: 0 bases; J trimming: 1 base; junction bases outside the gene matches: 1. The CDR3 spans 17 residues. The germline V gene encodes CDR1 SGHRS and CDR2 YFSETQ. Here the CDR3 DNA reads TGCGCCAGCAGCTTGGCGACTAGCGGGGGGGGCACAGATACGCAGTATTTT. Translated, it gives CASSLATSGGGTDTQYF.

This chain connects TRBV6-1 to TRBJ1-1; no reliable D call. The CDR3 runs to 13 residues. Germline V gene sequence: CDR1 MNHNS, CDR2 SASEGT. The V end lost 7 bases, the J end lost 1 base, and 10 bases lay between the germline ends. CDR3 sequence: CASMWTENTEAFF. For the CDR3, the DNA is TGTGCCAGCATGTGGACGGAGAACACTGAAGCTTTCTTT.

The chain combines TRBV29-1 with TRBJ2-3, with a weak D call TRBD2 (5 bases). Germline V gene lookup returns CDR1 SQVTM and CDR2 ANQGSEA. V was cut by 7 bases and J by 2 bases, with 13 bases left in between. There are 13 residues in the CDR3. This CDR3 reads CSAIRGATDTQYF. DNA for the CDR3: TGCAGCGCCATCCGGGGAGCCACAGATACGCAGTATTTT.

The rearrangement uses TRBV19 and TRBJ1-2, with 7 nucleotides matching TRBD1. The germline V gene has CDR1 LNHDA and CDR2 SQIVND (reference sequence). The CDR3 loop spans 14 amino acids. V lost 6 bases to trimming and J lost 3 bases; unmatched junction nucleotides: 7. CDR3 loop: CASRRRDSDYGYTF. Here the CDR3 DNA reads TGTGCCAGTAGACGGCGGGACAGCGACTATGGCTACACCTTC.

The CDR3 coding sequence is TGTGCCAGCAGCCCGGACCTAAACTATGGCTACACCTTC. It encodes CASSPDLNYGYTF. The rearrangement links TRBV5-4 to TRBJ1-2; D remains ambiguous. This CDR3 comprises 13 residues. With 4 bases removed from V and 2 bases from J, the gap between germline ends came to 9 bases. CDR1 is SGHNT and CDR2 is YYREEE in the germline V gene (reference sequence).

The rearrangement links TRBV25-1 to TRBJ2-5; D unclear. Germline CDR1 MGHDK, CDR2 SYGVNS. Trimming removed 3 bases at V and 0 bases at J, with 5 bases between. This CDR3 has 13 residues. The CDR3 here is CASSDPNQETQYF. DNA of the CDR3: TGTGCCAGCAGTGACCCCAACCAAGAGACCCAGTACTTC.

The V gene is TRBV7-2, the J gene TRBJ1-2; D perhaps matches TRBD1 (5 bases). In germline, CDR1 is SGHTA, CDR2 FQGNSA. V shed 1 base and J shed 8 bases, with 11 bases lying between them. The CDR3 consists of 13 residues. The CDR3 reads CASSLGRVRGYTF. The DNA of the CDR3 is TGTGCCAGCAGCTTAGGCAGGGTGAGGGGCTACACCTTC.

The V call is TRBV5-1, the J call TRBJ2-1, with TRBD1 as a possible D gene (6 bases). This CDR3 has 15 amino acids. Trimming pared 4 bases from V and 5 bases from J, leaving 16 bases between. Germline V CDR1 and CDR2: SGHRS, YFSETQ. Here the CDR3 reads CASSPLVGHNNEQFF. The CDR3 DNA is TGCGCCAGCAGCCCCTTGGTGGGACACAACAATGAGCAGTTCTTC.

This chain joins TRBV4-1 and TRBJ1-4, with TRBD1 matching over 8 bases. Germline V lookup: CDR1 MGHRA, CDR2 YSYEKL. V shed 0 bases and J 7 bases; nucleotides not matched to a gene: 4. CDR3 length equals 15 residues. CDR3 residues: CASSQDATGGEKLFF. For the CDR3, the DNA is TGCGCCAGCAGCCAAGATGCAACAGGGGGTGAAAAACTGTTTTTT.

This clone showed up just a few times. CDR3 sequence: CASSEQVGDQPQHF. The CDR3 bases are TGTGCCAGCAGTGAACAGGTCGGGGATCAGCCCCAGCATTTT. The chain combines TRBV2 with TRBJ1-5; D remains ambiguous. V dropped 2 bases and J dropped 5 bases, with 10 bases sitting between them. Germline V lookup: CDR1 SNHLY, CDR2 FYNNEI. CDR3 length: 14 residues.

V gene TRBV28 combines with J gene TRBJ1-4, with 7 nucleotides matching TRBD1. The CDR3 sequence is 18 residues long. The V segment lost 8 bases and the J segment 2 bases; nucleotides outside the gene matches: 17. Germline V lookup: CDR1 MDHEN, CDR2 SYDVKM. The CDR3 reads CASSTGREFPATNEKLFF. Here the CDR3 DNA reads TGTGCCAGCTCGACAGGGAGGGAGTTCCCGGCCACTAATGAAAAACTGTTTTTT.

V and J are TRBV10-3 and TRBJ2-6; D is possibly TRBD2 (5 bases). Per germline, CDR1 ENHRY and CDR2 SYGVKD. The germline V and J ends were trimmed by 3 bases and 0 bases, with 18 bases remaining between them. The CDR3 totals 19 residues. The CDR3, as DNA: TGTGCCATCAGTGACCCCGGAGGCGTAATGTCCTCTGGGGCCAACGTCCTGACTTTC. This sequence encodes CAISDPGGVMSSGANVLTF.

In this sample, this clone turned up once. The chain combines TRBV6-1 with TRBJ1-3; maybe TRBD1 (6 bases). The germline CDR1 and CDR2 sequences are MNHNS and SASEGT. The CDR3 runs to 13 residues. Trimming stripped 7 bases from V and 3 bases from J, with 10 bases between. CDR3 coding DNA: TGTGCCAGCACCGGGACACGTGGAAACACCATATATTTT. This encodes CASTGTRGNTIYF.

The rearrangement links TRBV29-1 to TRBJ1-2; D gene ambiguous. Trimming cost V 4 bases and J 4 bases, with 7 bases left between them. This CDR3 spans 11 amino acids. The germline gives CDR1 SQVTM, CDR2 ANQGSEA. CDR3 nucleotides: TGCAGCGTTGGGAGCGGCTATGGCTACACCTTC. Translating it yields CSVGSGYGYTF.

V usage is TRBV9 and J usage is TRBJ2-3, with TRBD2 matching 7 bases. V lost 0 bases and J lost 1; bases outside the gene matches: 2. The germline CDR1 and CDR2 sequences are SGDLS and YYNGEE. The CDR3 has 15 residues. The CDR3 nucleotides read TGTGCCAGCAGCGTAGCCAGCGGGGGCACAGATACGCAGTATTTT. This sequence encodes CASSVASGGTDTQYF.

The chain uses TRBV30 and TRBJ1-2; D gene ambiguous. This CDR3 contains 14 residues. Germline V gene data show CDR1 as GTSNPN and CDR2 as SVGIG (reference sequence). V was shortened by 1 base and J by 7 bases, with 16 bases between the two germline ends. The CDR3 reads CAWSEEAPGVGYTF. The CDR3 coding sequence is TGTGCCTGGAGTGAAGAGGCGCCCGGGGTTGGCTACACCTTC.

The chain recombines TRBV9 with TRBJ2-1; D is possibly TRBD1 (6 bases). Between the trimmed V and J ends, which lost 2 bases and 2 bases, there was a span of 14 bases. From germline, CDR1 is SGDLS and CDR2 YYNGEE. This CDR3 is 16 amino acids long. The CDR3 region has the DNA TGTGCCAGCAGCGTCTTAGAAGGGGGAACCTACAATGAGCAGTTCTTC. Translated: CASSVLEGGTYNEQFF.

The rearrangement links TRBV14 to TRBJ2-2; D unresolved. CDR3 length: 12 amino acids. Germline V CDR1 and CDR2: SGHDN, FVKESK. V was clipped by 1 base and J by 7 bases, with 4 bases between them. In DNA form, the CDR3 reads TGTGCCAGCAGCCAAGGTCACGGGGAGCTGTTTTTT. Protein: CASSQGHGELFF.

This clone was found a few times. This chain joins TRBV29-1 and TRBJ1-1, with D perhaps TRBD1 (6 bases). The ends were cut back, 1 base at V and 8 bases at J, with 17 bases in the middle. This CDR3 is built from 14 residues. Germline V gene lookup returns CDR1 SQVTM and CDR2 ANQGSEA. The CDR3 nucleotides are TGCAGCGTTGAAGGCACCGTAACCGGGGGCGAAGCTTTCTTT. Its translation: CSVEGTVTGGEAFF.

This chain joins TRBV2 and TRBJ2-5, with D unresolved. Per the germline V gene, CDR1 is SNHLY and CDR2 is FYNNEI. The CDR3 is 13 residues long. Trimming removed 7 bases from V and 1 base from J, with 10 bases in between. The CDR3, as DNA: TGTGCCAGCAATAGACTTCTCCAAGAGACCCAGTACTTC. Translation: CASNRLLQETQYF.

CDR3: CASSFGGTVYYGYTF. CDR3 sequence (DNA): TGTGCCAGCAGCTTTGGGGGCACTGTTTACTATGGCTACACCTTC. The V call is TRBV5-6, the J call TRBJ1-2, with D possibly matching TRBD1 (6 bases). Germline V gene sequence: CDR1 SGHDT, CDR2 YYEEEE. The CDR3 consists of 15 residues. V was clipped by 2 bases and J by 3 bases, with 14 bases between them.

The chain is built from TRBV5-4 and TRBJ1-6; D ambiguous. This CDR3 has 14 residues. V lost 4 bases, J lost 9 bases, and 14 bases lay in between. CDR1 is SGHNT, CDR2 YYREEE, per germline (reference sequence). CDR3 DNA: TGTGCCAGCAGCCTAGATCGGTGGGGTTCACCCCTCCACTTT. This encodes CASSLDRWGSPLHF.